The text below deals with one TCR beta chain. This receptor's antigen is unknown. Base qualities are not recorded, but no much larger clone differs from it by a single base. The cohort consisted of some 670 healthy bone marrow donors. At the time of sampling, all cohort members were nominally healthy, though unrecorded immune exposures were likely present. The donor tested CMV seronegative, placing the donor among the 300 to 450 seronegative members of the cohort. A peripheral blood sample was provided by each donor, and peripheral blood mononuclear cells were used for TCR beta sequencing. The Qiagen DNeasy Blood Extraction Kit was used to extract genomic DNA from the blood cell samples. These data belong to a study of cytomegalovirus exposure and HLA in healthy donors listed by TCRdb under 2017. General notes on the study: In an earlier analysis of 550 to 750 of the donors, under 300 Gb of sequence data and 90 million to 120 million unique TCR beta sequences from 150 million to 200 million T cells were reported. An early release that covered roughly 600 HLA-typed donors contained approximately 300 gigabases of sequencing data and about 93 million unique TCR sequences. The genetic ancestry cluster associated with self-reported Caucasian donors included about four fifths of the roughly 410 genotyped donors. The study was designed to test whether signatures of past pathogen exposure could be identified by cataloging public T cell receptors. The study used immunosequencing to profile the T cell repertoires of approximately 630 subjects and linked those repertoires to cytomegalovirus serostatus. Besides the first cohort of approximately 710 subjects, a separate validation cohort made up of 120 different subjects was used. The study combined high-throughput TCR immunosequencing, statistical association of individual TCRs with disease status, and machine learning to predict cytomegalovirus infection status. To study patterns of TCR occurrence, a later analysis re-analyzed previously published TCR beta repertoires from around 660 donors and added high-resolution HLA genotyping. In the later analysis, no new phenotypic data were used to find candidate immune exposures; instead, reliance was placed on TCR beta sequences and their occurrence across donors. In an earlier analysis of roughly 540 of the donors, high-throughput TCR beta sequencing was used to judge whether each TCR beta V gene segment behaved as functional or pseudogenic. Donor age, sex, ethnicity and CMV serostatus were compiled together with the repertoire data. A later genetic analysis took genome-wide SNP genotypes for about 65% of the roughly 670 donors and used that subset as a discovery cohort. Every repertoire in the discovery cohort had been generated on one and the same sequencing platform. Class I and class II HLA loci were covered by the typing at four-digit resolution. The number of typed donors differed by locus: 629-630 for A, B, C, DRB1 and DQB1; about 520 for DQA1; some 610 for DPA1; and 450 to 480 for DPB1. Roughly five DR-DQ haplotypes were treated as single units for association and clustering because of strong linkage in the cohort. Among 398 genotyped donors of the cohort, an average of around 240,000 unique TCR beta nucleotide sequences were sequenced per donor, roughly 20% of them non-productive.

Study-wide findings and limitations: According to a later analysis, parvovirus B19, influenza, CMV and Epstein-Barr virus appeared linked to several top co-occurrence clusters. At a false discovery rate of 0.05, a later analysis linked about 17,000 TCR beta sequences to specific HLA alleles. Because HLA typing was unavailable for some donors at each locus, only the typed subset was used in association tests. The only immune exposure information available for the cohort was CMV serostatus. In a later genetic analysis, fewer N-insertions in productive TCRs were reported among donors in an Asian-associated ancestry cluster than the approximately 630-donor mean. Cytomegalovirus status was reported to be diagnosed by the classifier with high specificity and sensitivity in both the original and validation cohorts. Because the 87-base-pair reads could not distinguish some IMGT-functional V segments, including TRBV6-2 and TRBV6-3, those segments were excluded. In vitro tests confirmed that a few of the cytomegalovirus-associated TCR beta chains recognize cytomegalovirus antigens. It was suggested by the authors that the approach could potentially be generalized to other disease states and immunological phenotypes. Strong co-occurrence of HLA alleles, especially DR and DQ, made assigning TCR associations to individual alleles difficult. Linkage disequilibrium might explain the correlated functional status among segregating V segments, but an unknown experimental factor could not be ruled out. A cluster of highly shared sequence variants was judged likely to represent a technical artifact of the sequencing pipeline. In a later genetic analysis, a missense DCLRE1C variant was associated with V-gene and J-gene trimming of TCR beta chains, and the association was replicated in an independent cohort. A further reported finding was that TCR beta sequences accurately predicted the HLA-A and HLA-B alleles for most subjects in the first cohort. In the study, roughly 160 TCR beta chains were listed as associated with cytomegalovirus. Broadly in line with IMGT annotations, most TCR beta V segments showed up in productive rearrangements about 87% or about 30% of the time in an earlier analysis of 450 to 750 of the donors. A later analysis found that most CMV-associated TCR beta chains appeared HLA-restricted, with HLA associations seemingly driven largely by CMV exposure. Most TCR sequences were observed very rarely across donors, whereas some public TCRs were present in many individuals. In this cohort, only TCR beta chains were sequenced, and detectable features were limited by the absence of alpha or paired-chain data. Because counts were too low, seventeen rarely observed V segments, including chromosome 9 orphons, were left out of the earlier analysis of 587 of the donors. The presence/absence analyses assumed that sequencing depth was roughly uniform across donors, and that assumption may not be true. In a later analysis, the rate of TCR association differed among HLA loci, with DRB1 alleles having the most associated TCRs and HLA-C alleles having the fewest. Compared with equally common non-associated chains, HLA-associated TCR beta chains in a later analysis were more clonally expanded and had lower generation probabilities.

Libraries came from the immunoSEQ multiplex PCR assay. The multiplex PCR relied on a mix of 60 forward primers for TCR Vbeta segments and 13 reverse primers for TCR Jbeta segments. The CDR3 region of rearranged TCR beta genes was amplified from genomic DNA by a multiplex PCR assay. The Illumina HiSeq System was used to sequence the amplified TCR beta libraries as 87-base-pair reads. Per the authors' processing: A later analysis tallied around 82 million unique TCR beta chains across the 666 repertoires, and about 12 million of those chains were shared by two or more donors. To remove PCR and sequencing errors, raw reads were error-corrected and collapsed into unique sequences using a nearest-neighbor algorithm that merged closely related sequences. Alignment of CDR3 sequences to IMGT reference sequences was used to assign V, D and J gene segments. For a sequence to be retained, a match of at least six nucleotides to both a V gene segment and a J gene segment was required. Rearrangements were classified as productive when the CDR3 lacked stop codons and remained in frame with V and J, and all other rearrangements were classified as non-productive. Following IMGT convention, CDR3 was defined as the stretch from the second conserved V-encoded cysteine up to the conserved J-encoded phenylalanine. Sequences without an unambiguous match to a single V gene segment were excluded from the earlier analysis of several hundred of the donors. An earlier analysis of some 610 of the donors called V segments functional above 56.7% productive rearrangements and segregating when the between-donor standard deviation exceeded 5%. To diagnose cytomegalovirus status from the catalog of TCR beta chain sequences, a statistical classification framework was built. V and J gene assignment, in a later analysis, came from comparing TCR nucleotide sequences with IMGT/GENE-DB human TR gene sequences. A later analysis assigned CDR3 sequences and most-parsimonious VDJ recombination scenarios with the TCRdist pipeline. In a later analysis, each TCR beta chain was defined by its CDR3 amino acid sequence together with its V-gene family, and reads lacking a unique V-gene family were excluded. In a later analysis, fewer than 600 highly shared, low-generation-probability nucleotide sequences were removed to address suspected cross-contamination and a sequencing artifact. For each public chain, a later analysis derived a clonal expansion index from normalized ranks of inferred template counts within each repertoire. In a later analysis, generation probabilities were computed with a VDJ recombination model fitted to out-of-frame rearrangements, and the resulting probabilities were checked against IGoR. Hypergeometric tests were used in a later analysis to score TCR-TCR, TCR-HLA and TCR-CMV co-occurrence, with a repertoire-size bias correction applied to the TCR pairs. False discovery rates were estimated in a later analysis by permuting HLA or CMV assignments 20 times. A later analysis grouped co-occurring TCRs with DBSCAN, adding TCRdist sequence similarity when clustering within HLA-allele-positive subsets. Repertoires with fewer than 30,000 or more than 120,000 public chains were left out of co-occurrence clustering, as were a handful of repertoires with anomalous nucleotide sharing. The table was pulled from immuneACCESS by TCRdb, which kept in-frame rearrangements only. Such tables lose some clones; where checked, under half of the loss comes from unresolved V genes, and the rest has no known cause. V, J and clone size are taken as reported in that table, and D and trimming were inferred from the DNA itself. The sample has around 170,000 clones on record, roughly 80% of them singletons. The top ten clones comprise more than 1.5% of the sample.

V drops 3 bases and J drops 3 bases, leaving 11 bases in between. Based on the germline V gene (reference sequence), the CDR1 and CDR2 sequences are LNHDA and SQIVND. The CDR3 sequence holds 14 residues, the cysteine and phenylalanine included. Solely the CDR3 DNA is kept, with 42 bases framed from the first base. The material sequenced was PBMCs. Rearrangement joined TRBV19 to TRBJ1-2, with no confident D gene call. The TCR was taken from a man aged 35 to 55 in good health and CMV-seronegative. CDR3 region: CASSIFGRYYGYTF. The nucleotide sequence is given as TGTGCCAGTAGTATTTTTGGCAGGTACTATGGCTACACCTTC.